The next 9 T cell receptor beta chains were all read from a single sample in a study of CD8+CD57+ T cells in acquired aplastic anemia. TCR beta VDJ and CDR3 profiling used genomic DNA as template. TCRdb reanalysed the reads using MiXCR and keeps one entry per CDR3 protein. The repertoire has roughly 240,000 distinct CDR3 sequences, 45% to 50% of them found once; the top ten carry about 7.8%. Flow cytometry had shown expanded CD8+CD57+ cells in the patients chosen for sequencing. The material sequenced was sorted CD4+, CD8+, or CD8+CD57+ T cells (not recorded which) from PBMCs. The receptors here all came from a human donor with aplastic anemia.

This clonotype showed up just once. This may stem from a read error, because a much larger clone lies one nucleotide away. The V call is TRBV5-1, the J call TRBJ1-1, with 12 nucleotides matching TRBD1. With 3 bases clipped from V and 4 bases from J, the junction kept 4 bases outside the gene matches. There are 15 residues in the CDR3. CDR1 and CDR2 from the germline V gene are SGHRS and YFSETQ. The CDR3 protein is CASSWGQGASTEAFF. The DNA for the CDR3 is TGCGCCAGCAGCTGGGGACAGGGGGCGAGCACTGAAGCTTTCTTT.

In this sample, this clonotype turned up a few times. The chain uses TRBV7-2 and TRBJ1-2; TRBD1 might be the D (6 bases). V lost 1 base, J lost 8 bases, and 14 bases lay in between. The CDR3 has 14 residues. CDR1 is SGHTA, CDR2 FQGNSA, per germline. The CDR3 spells CASSLVTGARGYTF. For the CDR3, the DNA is TGTGCCAGCAGCTTAGTAACGGGGGCGCGGGGCTACACCTTC.

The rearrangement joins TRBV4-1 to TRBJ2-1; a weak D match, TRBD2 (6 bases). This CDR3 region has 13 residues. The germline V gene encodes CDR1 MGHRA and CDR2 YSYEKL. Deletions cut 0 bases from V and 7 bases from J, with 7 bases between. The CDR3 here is CASSQESGNEQFF. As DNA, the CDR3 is TGCGCCAGCAGCCAAGAGAGCGGGAATGAGCAGTTCTTC.

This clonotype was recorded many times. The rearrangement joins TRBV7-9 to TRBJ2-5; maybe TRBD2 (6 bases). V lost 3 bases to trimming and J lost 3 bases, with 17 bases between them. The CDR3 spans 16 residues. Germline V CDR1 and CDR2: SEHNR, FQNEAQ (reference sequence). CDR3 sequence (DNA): TGTGCCAGCAGCTTCCCATCCCTTCGACTAGAAGAGACCCAGTACTTC. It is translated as CASSFPSLRLEETQYF.

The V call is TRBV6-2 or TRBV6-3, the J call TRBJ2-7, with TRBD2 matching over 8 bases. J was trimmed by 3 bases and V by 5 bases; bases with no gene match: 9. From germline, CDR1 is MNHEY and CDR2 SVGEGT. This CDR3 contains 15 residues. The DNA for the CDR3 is TGTGCCAGCAGTACCCAACTAGCGGTAGACTACGAGCAGTACTTC. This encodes CASSTQLAVDYEQYF.

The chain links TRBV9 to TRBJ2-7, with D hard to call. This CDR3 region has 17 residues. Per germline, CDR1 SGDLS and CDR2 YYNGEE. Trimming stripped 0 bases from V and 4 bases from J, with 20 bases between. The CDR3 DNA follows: TGTGCCAGCAGCGTAGGAGGCACGGACCTATTCCTTTACGAGCAGTACTTC. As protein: CASSVGGTDLFLYEQYF.

The chain's CDR3 is CATSRGSYNSPLHF. In nucleotides, the CDR3 is TGTGCCACCAGCAGGGGATCCTATAATTCACCCCTCCACTTT. V gene TRBV15 combines with J gene TRBJ1-6; no clear D gene. The V gene lost 3 bases and the J gene lost 1 base, with 4 bases spanning the gap. CDR3 size: 14 residues. CDR1 and CDR2 (germline): LNHNV, YYDKDF (reference sequence).

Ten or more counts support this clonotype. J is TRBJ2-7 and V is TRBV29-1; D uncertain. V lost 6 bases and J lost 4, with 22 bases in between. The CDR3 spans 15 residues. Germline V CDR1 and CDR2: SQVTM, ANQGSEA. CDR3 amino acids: CSVVLGSLEIYEQYF. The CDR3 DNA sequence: TGCAGCGTCGTGTTGGGTTCCCTCGAGATTTACGAGCAGTACTTC.

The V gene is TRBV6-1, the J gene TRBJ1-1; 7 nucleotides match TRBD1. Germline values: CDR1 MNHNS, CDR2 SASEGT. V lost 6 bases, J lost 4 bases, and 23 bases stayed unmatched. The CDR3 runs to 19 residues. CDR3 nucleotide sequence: TGTGCCAGCAGACCTTGGGGGTTGAACAGGGGTAGGTTGGTCACTGAAGCTTTCTTT. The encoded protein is CASRPWGLNRGRLVTEAFF.